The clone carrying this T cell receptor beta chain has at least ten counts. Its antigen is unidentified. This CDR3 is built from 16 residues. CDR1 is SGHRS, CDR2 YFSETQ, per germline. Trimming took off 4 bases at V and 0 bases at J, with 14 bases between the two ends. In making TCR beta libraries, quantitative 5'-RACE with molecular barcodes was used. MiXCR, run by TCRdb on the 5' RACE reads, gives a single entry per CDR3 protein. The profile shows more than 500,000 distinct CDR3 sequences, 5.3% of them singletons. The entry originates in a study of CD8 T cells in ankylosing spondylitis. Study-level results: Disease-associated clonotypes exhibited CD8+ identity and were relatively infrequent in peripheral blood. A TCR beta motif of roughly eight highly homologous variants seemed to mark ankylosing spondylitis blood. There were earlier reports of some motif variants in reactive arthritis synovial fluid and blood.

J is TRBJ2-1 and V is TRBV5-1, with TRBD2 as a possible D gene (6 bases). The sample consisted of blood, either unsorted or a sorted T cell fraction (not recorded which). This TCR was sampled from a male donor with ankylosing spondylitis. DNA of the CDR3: TGCGCCAGCAGCGAGAGGGACTCTAGCTCCTACAATGAGCAGTTCTTC. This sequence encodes CASSERDSSSYNEQFF.